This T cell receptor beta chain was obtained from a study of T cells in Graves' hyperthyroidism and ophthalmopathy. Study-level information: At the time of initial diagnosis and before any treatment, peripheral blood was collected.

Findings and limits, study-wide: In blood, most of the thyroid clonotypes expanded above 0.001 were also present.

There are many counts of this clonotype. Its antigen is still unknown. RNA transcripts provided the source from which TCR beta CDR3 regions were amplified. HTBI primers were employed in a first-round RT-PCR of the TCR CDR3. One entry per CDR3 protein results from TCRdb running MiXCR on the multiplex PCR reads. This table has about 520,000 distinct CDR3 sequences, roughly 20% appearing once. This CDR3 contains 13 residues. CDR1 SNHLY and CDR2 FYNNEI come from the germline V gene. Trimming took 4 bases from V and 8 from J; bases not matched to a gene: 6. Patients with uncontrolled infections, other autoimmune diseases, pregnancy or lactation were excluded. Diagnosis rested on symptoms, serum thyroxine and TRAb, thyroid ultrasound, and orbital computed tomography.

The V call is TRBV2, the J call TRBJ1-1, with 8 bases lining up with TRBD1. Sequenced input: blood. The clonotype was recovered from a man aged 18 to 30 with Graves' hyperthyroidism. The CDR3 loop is CASSADRVYEAFF. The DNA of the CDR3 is TGTGCCAGCAGTGCGGACAGGGTATACGAAGCTTTCTTT.